This TCR beta chain was obtained from a study of shared clonotypes between healthy human individuals. Clones were read by immunoSEQ multiplex PCR, and TCRdb kept only the in-frame ones, dropping some. The sample has 1.5 million to 2.5 million clones; about 94% are singletons. Naive CD8 cells comprised CD45RO-negative, CCR7-positively selected cells, excluding terminally differentiated effector memory CD45RA+ cells. Germline CDR1 reads LNHDA; CDR2 reads SQIVND (reference sequence). This CDR3 is 14 amino acids long. Trimming pared 6 bases from V and 3 bases from J, leaving 15 bases between. Sequenced sample: naive CD8+ T cells sorted from blood. The chain has TRBV19 and TRBJ2-7; D is perhaps TRBD2 (5 bases). The clonotype comes from a man younger than 30 in good health. The CDR3 is CASSPSAGDYEQYF. CDR3 DNA: TGTGCCAGTAGCCCCTCCGCCGGGGACTACGAGCAGTACTTC.